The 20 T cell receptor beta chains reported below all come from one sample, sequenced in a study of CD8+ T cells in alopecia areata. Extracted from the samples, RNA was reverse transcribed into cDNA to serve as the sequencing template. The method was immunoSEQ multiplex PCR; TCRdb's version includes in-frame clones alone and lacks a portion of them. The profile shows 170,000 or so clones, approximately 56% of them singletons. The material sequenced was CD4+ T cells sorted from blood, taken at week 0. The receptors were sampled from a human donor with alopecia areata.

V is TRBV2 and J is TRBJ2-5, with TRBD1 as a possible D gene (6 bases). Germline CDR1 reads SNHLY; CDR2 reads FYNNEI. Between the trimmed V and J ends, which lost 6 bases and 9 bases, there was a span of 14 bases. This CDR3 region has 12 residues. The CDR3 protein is CASRDGDRPQYF. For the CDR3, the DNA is TGTGCCAGCAGGGACGGTGACAGGCCCCAGTACTTC.

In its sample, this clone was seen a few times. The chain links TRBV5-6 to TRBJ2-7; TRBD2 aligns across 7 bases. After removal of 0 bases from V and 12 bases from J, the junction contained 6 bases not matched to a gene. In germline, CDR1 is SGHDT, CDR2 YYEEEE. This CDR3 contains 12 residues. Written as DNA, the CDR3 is TGTGCCAGCAGCTTGGGGACTAGGGGAATGTACTTC. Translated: CASSLGTRGMYF.

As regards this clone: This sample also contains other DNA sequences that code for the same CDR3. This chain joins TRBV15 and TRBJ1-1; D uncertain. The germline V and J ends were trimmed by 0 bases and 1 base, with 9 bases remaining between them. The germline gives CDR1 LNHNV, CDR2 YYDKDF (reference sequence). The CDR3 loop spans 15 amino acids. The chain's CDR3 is CATSRDRAGNTEAFF. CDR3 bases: TGTGCCACCAGCAGAGATCGAGCCGGGAACACTGAAGCTTTCTTT.

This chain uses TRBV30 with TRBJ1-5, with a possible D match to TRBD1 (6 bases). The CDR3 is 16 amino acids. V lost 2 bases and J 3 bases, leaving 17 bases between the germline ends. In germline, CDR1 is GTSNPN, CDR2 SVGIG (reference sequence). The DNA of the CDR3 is TGTGCCTGGAGTATTTCAGGGGCCCAAATCAATCAGCCCCAGCATTTT. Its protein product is CAWSISGAQINQPQHF.

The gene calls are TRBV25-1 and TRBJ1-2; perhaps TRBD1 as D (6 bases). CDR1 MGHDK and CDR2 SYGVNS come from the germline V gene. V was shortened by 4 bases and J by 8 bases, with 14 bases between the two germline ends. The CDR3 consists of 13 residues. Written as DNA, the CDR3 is TGTGCCAGCAGTGCGGACAGTCGACAGGGCTACACCTTC. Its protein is CASSADSRQGYTF.

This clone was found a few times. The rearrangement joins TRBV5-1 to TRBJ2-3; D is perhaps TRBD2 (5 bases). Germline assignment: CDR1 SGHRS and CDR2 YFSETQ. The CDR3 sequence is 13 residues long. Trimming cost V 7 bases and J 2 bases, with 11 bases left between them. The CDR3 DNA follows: TGCGCCAGCGGAGAGGGATCCACAGATACGCAGTATTTT. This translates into CASGEGSTDTQYF.

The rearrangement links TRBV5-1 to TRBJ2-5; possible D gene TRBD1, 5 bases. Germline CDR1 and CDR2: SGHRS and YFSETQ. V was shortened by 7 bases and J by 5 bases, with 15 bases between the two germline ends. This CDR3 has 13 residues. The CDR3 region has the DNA TGCGCCAGCTCCGGTAGGGGCGTCGAGACCCAGTACTTC. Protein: CASSGRGVETQYF.

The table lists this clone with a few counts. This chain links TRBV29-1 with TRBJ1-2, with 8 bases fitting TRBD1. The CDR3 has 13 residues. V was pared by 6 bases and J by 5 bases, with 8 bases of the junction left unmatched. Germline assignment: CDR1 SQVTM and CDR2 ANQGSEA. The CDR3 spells CSVTGGTGYGYTF. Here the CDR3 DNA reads TGCAGCGTCACAGGGGGGACGGGTTATGGCTACACCTTC.

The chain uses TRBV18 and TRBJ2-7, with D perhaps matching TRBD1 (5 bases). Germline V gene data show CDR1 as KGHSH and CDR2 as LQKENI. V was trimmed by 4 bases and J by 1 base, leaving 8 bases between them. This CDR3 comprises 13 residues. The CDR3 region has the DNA TGTGCCAGCTCACTGTCAGGGTCCTACGAGCAGTACTTC. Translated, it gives CASSLSGSYEQYF. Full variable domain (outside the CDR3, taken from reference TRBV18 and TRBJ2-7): NAGVMQNPRHLVRRRGQEARLRCSPMKGHSHVYWYRQLPEEGLKFMVYLQKENIIDESGMPKERFSAEFPKEGPSILRIQQVVRGDSAAYFCASSLSGSYEQYFGPGTRLTVT.

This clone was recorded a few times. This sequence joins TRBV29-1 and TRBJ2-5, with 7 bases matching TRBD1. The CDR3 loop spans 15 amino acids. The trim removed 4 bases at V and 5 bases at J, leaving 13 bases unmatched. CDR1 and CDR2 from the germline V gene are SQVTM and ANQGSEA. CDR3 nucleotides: TGCAGCGTTGGGGGACAGCAATCAGTGGGGGAGACCCAGTACTTC. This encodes CSVGGQQSVGETQYF.

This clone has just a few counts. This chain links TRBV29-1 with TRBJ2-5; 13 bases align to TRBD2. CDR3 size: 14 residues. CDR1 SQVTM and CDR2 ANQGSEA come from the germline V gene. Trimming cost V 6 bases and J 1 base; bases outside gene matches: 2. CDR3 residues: CSVRLAGGQETQYF. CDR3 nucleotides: TGCAGCGTCAGACTAGCGGGGGGCCAAGAGACCCAGTACTTC. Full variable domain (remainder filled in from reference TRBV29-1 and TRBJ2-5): SAVISQKPSRDICQRGTSLTIQCQVDSQVTMMFWYRQQPGQSLTLIATANQGSEATYESGFVIDKFPISRPNLTFSTLTVSNMSPEDSSIYLCSVRLAGGQETQYFGPGTRLLVL.

The CDR3 reads CASSSIISSRWESSYEQYF. CDR3 nucleotide sequence: TGTGCCAGCAGTTCGATTATATCGTCTCGTTGGGAAAGCTCCTACGAGCAGTACTTC. V gene TRBV27 combines with J gene TRBJ2-7; the D is unclear. The germline gives CDR1 MNHEY, CDR2 SMNVEV (reference sequence). Deletions cut 4 bases from V and 0 bases from J, with 25 bases between. CDR3 length equals 19 residues.

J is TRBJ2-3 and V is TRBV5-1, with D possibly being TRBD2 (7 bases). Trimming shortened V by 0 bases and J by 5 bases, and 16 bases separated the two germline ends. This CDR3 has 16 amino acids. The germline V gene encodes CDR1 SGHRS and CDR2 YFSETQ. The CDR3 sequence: CASSLDVRGAGDTQYF. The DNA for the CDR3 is TGCGCCAGCAGCTTGGATGTACGGGGGGCGGGAGATACGCAGTATTTT.

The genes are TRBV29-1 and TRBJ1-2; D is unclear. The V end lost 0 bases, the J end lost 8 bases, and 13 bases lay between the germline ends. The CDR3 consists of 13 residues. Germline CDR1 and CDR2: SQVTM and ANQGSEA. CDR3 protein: CSVEEWAGKGYTF. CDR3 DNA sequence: TGCAGCGTTGAAGAGTGGGCGGGGAAAGGCTACACCTTC. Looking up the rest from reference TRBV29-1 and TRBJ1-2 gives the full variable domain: SAVISQKPSRDICQRGTSLTIQCQVDSQVTMMFWYRQQPGQSLTLIATANQGSEATYESGFVIDKFPISRPNLTFSTLTVSNMSPEDSSIYLCSVEEWAGKGYTFGSGTRLTVV.

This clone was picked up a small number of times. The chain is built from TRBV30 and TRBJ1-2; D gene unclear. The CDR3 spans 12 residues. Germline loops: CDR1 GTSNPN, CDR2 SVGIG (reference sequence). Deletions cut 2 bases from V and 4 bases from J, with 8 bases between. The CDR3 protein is CAWSRRFYGYTF. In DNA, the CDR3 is TGTGCCTGGAGTCGCAGGTTCTATGGCTACACCTTC.

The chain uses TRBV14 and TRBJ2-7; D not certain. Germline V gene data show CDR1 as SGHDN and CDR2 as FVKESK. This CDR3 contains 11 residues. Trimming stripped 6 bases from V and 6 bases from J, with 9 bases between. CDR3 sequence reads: CASSHGGEQYF. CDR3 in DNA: TGTGCCAGCAGTCACGGTGGCGAGCAGTACTTC.

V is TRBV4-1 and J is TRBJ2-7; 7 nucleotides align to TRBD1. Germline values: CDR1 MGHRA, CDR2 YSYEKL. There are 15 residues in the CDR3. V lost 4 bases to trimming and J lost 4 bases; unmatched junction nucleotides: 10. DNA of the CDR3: TGCGCCAGCAGCCTAAAACGGGACAGCTTGTACGAGCAGTACTTC. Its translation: CASSLKRDSLYEQYF.

The CDR3 reads CASSVGTGDYGYTF. The CDR3 nucleotides are TGTGCCAGCAGCGTCGGGACAGGGGACTATGGCTACACCTTC. The chain has TRBV9 and TRBJ1-2; 10 positions match TRBD1. Per germline, CDR1 SGDLS and CDR2 YYNGEE. This CDR3 is built from 14 residues. V lost 2 bases to trimming and J lost 3 bases; unmatched junction nucleotides: 1.

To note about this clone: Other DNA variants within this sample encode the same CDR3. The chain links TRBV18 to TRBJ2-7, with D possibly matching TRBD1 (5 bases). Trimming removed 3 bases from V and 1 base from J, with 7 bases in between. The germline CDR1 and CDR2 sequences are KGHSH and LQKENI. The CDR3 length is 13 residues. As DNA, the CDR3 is TGTGCCAGCTCACCGGGGCAGTCCTACGAGCAGTACTTC. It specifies CASSPGQSYEQYF.

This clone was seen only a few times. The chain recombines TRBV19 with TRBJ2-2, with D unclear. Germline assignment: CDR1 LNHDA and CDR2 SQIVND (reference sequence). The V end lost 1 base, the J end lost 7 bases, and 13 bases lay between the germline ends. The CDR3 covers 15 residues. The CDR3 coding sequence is TGTGCCAGTAGTATAGTAGGGATCAATGGCGGGGAGCTGTTTTTT. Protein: CASSIVGINGGELFF.